This T cell receptor (beta chain) emerged from a study of shared clonotypes between healthy human individuals. In this sample, this clone turned up once. V lost 3 bases to trimming and J lost 9 bases; unmatched junction nucleotides: 7. The CDR3 totals 12 residues. Looked up from germline, CDR1 is GTSNPN and CDR2 is SVGIG (reference sequence). Measured with immunoSEQ multiplex PCR; TCRdb has only the in-frame clones, and not every one. The table shows just over 2,000,000 clones, with roughly 95% occurring only once. This clonotype was sampled from a man younger than 30 in good health. V usage is TRBV30 and J usage is TRBJ1-1, with TRBD1 matching 7 bases. The sample comprised naive CD4+ T cells sorted from blood. The sample's subset: CD45RA+ positively selected. CDR3 in DNA: TGTGCCTGGAGCCTTGGGACAGCAAAAGCTTTCTTT. This sequence encodes CAWSLGTAKAFF.